This T cell receptor beta chain came from a study of spatial heterogeneity in lung cancer. Study background: A unique TCR and UMI combination showed up more than ten times in raw reads, on average. Study findings and constraints: Ubiquitous expanded tumor TCRs were seen in blood more at resection than at follow-up.

As regards this clonotype: Its antigen remains unknown.

The time point denotes: sample taken at primary tumor resection. From tumor, nontumor lung or frozen PBMC, whole RNA was taken unsorted for sequencing. A total of more than 65 untreated early-stage non-small cell lung cancer patients served as donors. The germline gives CDR1 SGHAT, CDR2 FQNNGV. Trimming cost V 5 bases and J 1 base, with 16 bases left between them. The CDR3 totals 16 residues. TCR cDNA molecules each had a unique molecular identifier. TCRdb analysed the 5' RACE reads with MiXCR anew, one entry per CDR3 protein. The repertoire holds roughly 79,000 distinct CDR3 sequences, around 12% seen once, with around 4.3% in the top ten.

This TCR derives from a male donor with early-stage non-small cell lung cancer. The chain joins TRBV11-2 to TRBJ2-3; possibly TRBD2 for D (5 bases). This specimen was PBMCs, taken at surgery. The CDR3 is CASSQRRQDGTDTQYF. The CDR3 nucleotides are TGTGCCAGCAGCCAGAGGAGGCAAGATGGCACAGATACGCAGTATTTT.